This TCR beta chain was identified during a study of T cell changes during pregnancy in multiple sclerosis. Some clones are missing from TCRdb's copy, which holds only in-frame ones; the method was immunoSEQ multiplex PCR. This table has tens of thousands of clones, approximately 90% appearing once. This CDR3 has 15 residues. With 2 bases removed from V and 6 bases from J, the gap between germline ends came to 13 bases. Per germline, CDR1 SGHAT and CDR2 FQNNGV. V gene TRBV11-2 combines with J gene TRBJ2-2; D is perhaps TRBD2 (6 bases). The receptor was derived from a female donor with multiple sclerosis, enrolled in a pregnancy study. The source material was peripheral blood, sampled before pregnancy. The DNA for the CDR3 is TGTGCCAGCAGCTTACTGACTAGTTCGGCCGGGGAGCTGTTTTTT. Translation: CASSLLTSSAGELFF.